The entry below gives a single T cell receptor (beta chain) sequence along with its context. Its matching antigen is unknown. These data are taken from a study of T-cell reconstitution after alpha-beta-depleted transplantation in children. Study conclusions and caveats: T-cell counts and diversity at one year following transplant were attributed mainly to newly produced T cells. Recipient T cells and thymic progenitors that survived gave rise to the high TCRbeta diversity observed at day 60 in some patients.

CDR3 size: 17 residues. Deletions cut 0 bases from V and 0 bases from J, with 13 bases between. The germline gives CDR1 LGHDT, CDR2 YNNKEL (reference sequence). Unique molecular identifiers tagged the TCRbeta library. TCRdb ran MiXCR on the PCR reads and lists one entry per CDR3 protein. The table records about 580,000 distinct CDR3 sequences, 20% to 25% of them present only once. The sequences come from PBMCs, mostly from graft donor cells, collected 360 days after TCRalphabeta/CD19-depleted stem cell transplant. The chain couples TRBV3-1 to TRBJ2-3; no reliable D call. This receptor was obtained from a boy younger than two who had a stem cell transplant for acute myeloid leukemia, so the T cells may come from the graft donor. This chain's CDR3 is CASSQDGPFSSTDTQYF. CDR3 nucleotide sequence: TGTGCCAGCAGCCAAGACGGACCATTTTCTAGCACAGATACGCAGTATTTT.